A single sample is the source of the 2 T cell receptor beta chains below, sequenced in a study of a mutant IDH1 vaccine in newly diagnosed glioma. The assay was immunoSEQ multiplex PCR, and TCRdb's table has in-frame clones only and misses some. In the table there are roughly 99,000 clones, about 87% of which are singletons. Described time point: baseline, week 1 (first vaccination visit). The treatment denotes: pre-vaccination baseline after standard-of-care therapy. The sample was PBMCs, taken from a glioma patient treated with radiotherapy, temozolomide or both. The receptors were gathered from a woman in her fifties or sixties with glioma.

This sequence joins TRBV6-1 and TRBJ2-1, with D possibly being TRBD1 (7 bases). Germline assignment: CDR1 MNHNS and CDR2 SASEGT. The length of the CDR3 is 11 residues. Trimming cost V 8 bases and J 16 bases, with 18 bases left between them. This CDR3 is CASDGQEGRFF. CDR3 sequence (DNA): TGTGCCAGCGATGGACAGGAGGGTCGATTCTTC.

V is TRBV18 and J is TRBJ2-5; D uncertain. V lost 4 bases and J lost 3, with 15 bases in between. CDR1 is KGHSH and CDR2 is LQKENI in the germline V gene. The CDR3 totals 15 residues. In DNA form, the CDR3 reads TGTGCCAGCTCACGTCCGGGCCCCATGAAAGAGACCCAGTACTTC. It is translated as CASSRPGPMKETQYF.